Each of the 6 T cell receptor beta chains below was sequenced from the same sample in a study of tissue T cells after allogeneic stem cell transplantation. Clones were sequenced by immunoSEQ multiplex PCR, and TCRdb holds only the in-frame ones, with some missing. Found here are 8,000 to 10,000 clones, over 55% of them singletons; the top ten hold over 8.5%. This specimen was tissue from the jejunum, taken at autopsy. The receptors were sampled from a woman aged 18-49 years with breast cancer.

CDR3 loop: CASSVAGWSPTDTQYF. CDR3 DNA sequence: TGTGCCAGCAGCGTAGCCGGATGGAGCCCGACAGATACGCAGTATTTT. This sequence joins TRBV9 and TRBJ2-3; D uncertain. The germline V and J ends were trimmed by 0 bases and 3 bases, with 14 bases remaining between them. Germline loops: CDR1 SGDLS, CDR2 YYNGEE. The CDR3 totals 16 residues.

CDR3 residues: CASSQTATNEKLFF. DNA for the CDR3: TGTGCCAGCAGCCAGACAGCGACTAATGAAAAACTGTTTTTT. The chain links TRBV28 to TRBJ1-4; weak D call: TRBD1 (5 bases). Germline CDR1 reads MDHEN; CDR2 reads SYDVKM. CDR3 length: 14 residues. Between the trimmed V and J ends, which lost 6 bases and 2 bases, there was a span of 10 bases.

The chain is built from TRBV2 and TRBJ1-5; D may be TRBD1 (6 bases). Germline CDR1 and CDR2: SNHLY and FYNNEI. The CDR3 is 13 amino acids. Deletions cut 7 bases from V and 8 bases from J, with 15 bases between. The CDR3 bases are TGTGCCAGCATTAGGGGGGAGTTTGAGCCCCAGCATTTT. Protein sequence: CASIRGEFEPQHF.

Points on this clone: The sample carries other DNA sequences with the same CDR3. V is TRBV6-2 or TRBV6-3 and J is TRBJ2-7; a weak D match, TRBD2 (6 bases). V dropped 2 bases and J dropped 2 bases, with 10 bases sitting between them. This CDR3 is 14 amino acids long. CDR1 MNHEY and CDR2 SVGEGT come from the germline V gene. The CDR3 region is CASSYVGGAYEQYF. The CDR3 DNA is TGTGCCAGCAGTTACGTCGGCGGGGCCTACGAGCAGTACTTC.

The gene calls are TRBV5-5 and TRBJ2-1; D uncertain. This CDR3 is built from 13 residues. Trimming left V 1 base short and J 6 bases short, with 8 bases between. Germline V gene sequence: CDR1 SGHKS, CDR2 YYEKEE (reference sequence). CDR3 DNA: TGTGCCAGCAGCTTGCCCTCGGGCAATGAGCAGTTCTTC. Translation: CASSLPSGNEQFF.

The chain combines TRBV2 with TRBJ2-7; 7 bases fit TRBD2. This CDR3 region has 11 residues. With V trimmed by 9 bases and J by 1 base, 0 bases remained unmatched. From germline, CDR1 is SNHLY and CDR2 FYNNEI. The CDR3 loop is CARGLSYEQYF. DNA for the CDR3: TGTGCCAGGGGACTATCCTACGAGCAGTACTTC.